These 22 T cell receptor beta chains came from one sample sequenced in a study of T cell changes during pregnancy in multiple sclerosis. Profiling relied on immunoSEQ multiplex PCR, and the TCRdb table lists in-frame clones only, not all of them. The sample yields 35,000 to 45,000 clones, 91% seen once. The sequencing here drew on CD4+ T cells from peripheral blood mononuclear cells, taken in the second trimester of pregnancy. These receptors originate from a female donor in good health, enrolled as a control in a pregnancy study.

The chain joins TRBV6-5 to TRBJ2-1, with 10 positions matching TRBD2. The germline gives CDR1 MNHEY, CDR2 SVGAGI. J gave up 5 bases and V 3 bases, and 4 bases lay outside the gene matches. This CDR3 region has 15 residues. CDR3 nucleotide sequence: TGTGCCAGCAGTTATCAGGGACTAGCGAACAATGAGCAGTTCTTC. Translation: CASSYQGLANNEQFF.

This clone occurred once. This chain joins TRBV28 and TRBJ2-7; D uncertain. The length of the CDR3 is 15 residues. The V and J ends lost 3 bases and 1 base respectively, with 13 bases between them. Germline CDR1 reads MDHEN; CDR2 reads SYDVKM. CDR3 loop: CASSLRLTPSYEQYF. Here the CDR3 DNA reads TGTGCCAGCAGTTTGAGACTTACGCCTTCCTACGAGCAGTACTTC.

The chain employs TRBV11-2 and TRBJ2-5, with D perhaps matching TRBD2 (5 bases). CDR3 size: 16 residues. Germline V CDR1 and CDR2: SGHAT, FQNNGV. Trimming removed 5 bases from V and 5 bases from J, with 21 bases in between. CDR3 in amino acids: CASSAEGLGVGETQYF. The CDR3 DNA reads TGTGCCAGCAGCGCCGAGGGCCTGGGAGTGGGGGAGACCCAGTACTTC.

The V gene is TRBV12-5, the J gene TRBJ2-1; weak D call: TRBD2 (5 bases). Trimming shortened V by 10 bases and J by 8 bases, and 18 bases separated the two germline ends. Germline V gives CDR1 LGHNT, CDR2 FRNRAP. The CDR3 covers 13 residues. CDR3 coding DNA: TGTGCTACACGAGGGCTATCGGACCATGAGCAGTTCTTC. This gives the protein CATRGLSDHEQFF.

J is TRBJ1-2 and V is TRBV7-8, with TRBD1 matching over 9 bases. The V gene end was trimmed by 5 bases and the J gene end by 8 bases; junction bases not matched to a gene: 12. The length of the CDR3 is 15 residues. Germline V CDR1 and CDR2: SGHVS, FQNEAQ. CDR3: CASSPSDRGGDGYTF. The CDR3 DNA reads TGTGCCAGCAGCCCTTCGGACAGGGGAGGAGACGGCTACACCTTC.

The chain has TRBV5-6 and TRBJ1-4, with D tentatively TRBD1 (6 bases). V was trimmed by 3 bases and J by 8 bases, leaving 14 bases between them. The V gene's germline CDR1 is SGHDT and CDR2 YYEEEE. The CDR3 length is 14 residues. CDR3 bases: TGTGCCAGCAGCTATGGACAGCCGGGGGAAAAACTGTTTTTT. Translated: CASSYGQPGEKLFF.

This clone was detected only once. The chain couples TRBV6-5 to TRBJ1-5; tentatively, D is TRBD1 (6 bases). Germline V lookup: CDR1 MNHEY, CDR2 SVGAGI. V lost 6 bases to trimming and J lost 5 bases, with 11 bases between them. The CDR3 contains 13 residues. CDR3 nucleotide sequence: TGTGCCAGCAGCCCAGGACAGCATCAGCCCCAGCATTTT. This codes for CASSPGQHQPQHF.

This chain joins TRBV5-1 and TRBJ2-6, with TRBD1 as a possible D gene (5 bases). The CDR3 runs to 16 residues. Trimming stripped 2 bases from V and 3 bases from J, with 12 bases between. Germline loops: CDR1 SGHRS, CDR2 YFSETQ. This CDR3 is CASSFSGSSGANVLTF. The CDR3 DNA reads TGCGCCAGCAGCTTTTCAGGGTCCAGTGGGGCCAACGTCCTGACTTTC.

CDR3 DNA sequence: TGTGCCAGCAGTTCCCAGGGGAACAATGAGCAGTTCTTC. Protein: CASSSQGNNEQFF. This rearrangement joins TRBV28 to TRBJ2-1; maybe TRBD1 (6 bases). CDR3 size: 13 residues. With 4 bases removed from V and 5 bases from J, the gap between germline ends came to 9 bases. Germline V gene data show CDR1 as MDHEN and CDR2 as SYDVKM.

The V call is TRBV6-1, the J call TRBJ1-2; TRBD1 matches 10 bases. J was trimmed by 3 bases and V by 5 bases; bases with no gene match: 3. This CDR3 is 14 amino acids long. Germline values: CDR1 MNHNS, CDR2 SASEGT. The CDR3, as DNA: TGTGCCAGCAGTCCCGACAGGGGGCACTATGGCTACACCTTC. As protein: CASSPDRGHYGYTF.

The chain is built from TRBV7-8 and TRBJ2-7; 7 nucleotides align to TRBD2. With V trimmed by 2 bases and J by 3 bases, 13 bases remained unmatched. Per germline, CDR1 SGHVS and CDR2 FQNEAQ. The CDR3 is 17 residues long. CDR3 coding DNA: TGTGCCAGCAGCTTATATGTCCCACTAGCGTTATTCTACGAGCAGTACTTC. Translation: CASSLYVPLALFYEQYF. The entire variable domain, with the rest obtained from reference TRBV7-8 and TRBJ2-7, is as follows: GAGVSQSPRYKVAKRGQDVALRCDPISGHVSLFWYQQALGQGPEFLTYFQNEAQLDKSGLPSDRFFAERPEGSVSTLKIQRTQQEDSAVYLCASSLYVPLALFYEQYFGPGTRLTVT.

The gene calls are TRBV9 and TRBJ1-3, with 8 bases identical to TRBD1. Trimming took 2 bases from V and 6 from J; bases not matched to a gene: 7. CDR3 length: 15 residues. Germline loops: CDR1 SGDLS, CDR2 YYNGEE. CDR3 DNA: TGTGCCAGCAGCGTCGCTTCTCAGGGGGCAAACACCATATATTTT. As protein: CASSVASQGANTIYF.

A remark on this clone: The junction shows a germline mismatch at one end, possibly a read error. V usage is TRBV29-1 and J usage is TRBJ1-4, with a tentative D call TRBD1 (6 bases). Germline assignment: CDR1 SQVTM and CDR2 ANQGSEA. The CDR3 is 13 amino acids. The CDR3 nucleotides read TGCAGCGTTGTCCGGGACATTCTTGAAAAATTGTTTTTT. Protein sequence: CSVVRDILEKLFF.

The CDR3 bases are TGTGCCAGCACCTCCCTGAGTTTTACGGATACGCAGTATTTT. Translation gives CASTSLSFTDTQYF. The V gene is TRBV7-2, the J gene TRBJ2-3, with D hard to call. CDR3 size: 14 residues. The V gene lost 7 bases and the J gene lost 6 bases, with 17 bases spanning the gap. The germline gives CDR1 SGHTA, CDR2 FQGNSA.

This sequence joins TRBV28 and TRBJ2-7; D may be TRBD1 (5 bases). Germline V CDR1 and CDR2: MDHEN, SYDVKM. CDR3 length equals 13 residues. V was pared by 6 bases and J by 2 bases, with 11 bases between. CDR3 sequence reads: CASRGPFPYEQYF. The CDR3 nucleotides read TGTGCCAGCAGGGGGCCATTCCCCTACGAGCAGTACTTC.

The chain uses TRBV10-3 and TRBJ2-5; 8 bases are shared with TRBD2. The CDR3 has 16 residues. From germline, CDR1 is ENHRY and CDR2 SYGVKD. With V trimmed by 11 bases and J by 5 bases, 19 bases remained unmatched. CDR3 loop: CASSLAGGGLGETQYF. The CDR3 DNA follows: TGTGCCTCCTCCCTGGCGGGAGGAGGTTTGGGGGAGACCCAGTACTTC.

The genes are TRBV29-1 and TRBJ1-2, with D maybe TRBD1 (5 bases). The germline CDR1 and CDR2 sequences are SQVTM and ANQGSEA. The CDR3 consists of 13 residues. With 6 bases removed from V and 8 bases from J, the gap between germline ends came to 19 bases. The CDR3 spells CSVESRAQRGYTF. CDR3 sequence (DNA): TGCAGCGTAGAATCCAGGGCCCAGCGCGGCTACACCTTC.

The chain uses TRBV7-2 and TRBJ2-3; 8 nucleotides line up with TRBD2. Germline V gives CDR1 SGHTA, CDR2 FQGNSA. The CDR3 sequence is 19 residues long. After removal of 2 bases from V and 2 bases from J, the junction contained 15 bases not matched to a gene. This CDR3 is CASSLRLREGRGFTDTQYF. CDR3 nucleotides: TGTGCCAGCAGCTTAAGGTTACGGGAGGGCCGGGGATTCACAGATACGCAGTATTTT.

The V gene is TRBV6-6, the J gene TRBJ2-7; TRBD2 matches at 9 bases. The length of the CDR3 is 15 residues. Losses at the gene ends were 5 bases for V and 0 bases for J; bases not matched to a gene: 5. Per the germline V gene, CDR1 is MNHNY and CDR2 is SVGAGI (reference sequence). CDR3 loop: CASSRLADSSYEQYF. In nucleotides, the CDR3 is TGTGCCAGCAGTCGACTAGCGGATAGCTCCTACGAGCAGTACTTC.

This clone was observed a few times. The V call is TRBV11-2, the J call TRBJ2-5, with a possible D match to TRBD2 (8 bases). The germline V and J ends were trimmed by 5 bases and 5 bases, with 21 bases remaining between them. The CDR3 consists of 16 residues. In germline, CDR1 is SGHAT, CDR2 FQNNGV. The CDR3 loop is CASSPRGGTGVETQYF. The CDR3 DNA reads TGTGCCAGCAGCCCCCGGGGGGGCACAGGGGTGGAGACCCAGTACTTC.

The chain combines TRBV5-6 with TRBJ2-2; 12 bases align to TRBD2. This CDR3 comprises 16 residues. Trimming removed 4 bases from V and 7 bases from J; junction bases left unmatched: 8. Germline V lookup: CDR1 SGHDT, CDR2 YYEEEE. The DNA for the CDR3 is TGTGCCAGCAGCAAGACTAGCGGGAGTGTTTTCGGGGAGCTGTTTTTT. This codes for CASSKTSGSVFGELFF. Using reference TRBV5-6 and TRBJ2-2 for the parts outside the CDR3, the full variable domain is DAGVTQSPTHLIKTRGQQVTLRCSPKSGHDTVSWYQQALGQGPQFIFQYYEEEERQRGNFPDRFSGHQFPNYSSELNVNALLLGDSALYLCASSKTSGSVFGELFFGEGSRLTVL.

The chain has TRBV25-1 and TRBJ1-6, with 8 bases fitting TRBD1. This CDR3 has 16 amino acids. The germline V gene encodes CDR1 MGHDK and CDR2 SYGVNS. V was pared by 9 bases and J by 2 bases, with 9 bases of the junction left unmatched. The CDR3 sequence: CASRGQGGTYNSPLHF. CDR3 nucleotide sequence: TGTGCCAGTCGAGGACAGGGAGGAACCTATAATTCACCCCTCCACTTT.